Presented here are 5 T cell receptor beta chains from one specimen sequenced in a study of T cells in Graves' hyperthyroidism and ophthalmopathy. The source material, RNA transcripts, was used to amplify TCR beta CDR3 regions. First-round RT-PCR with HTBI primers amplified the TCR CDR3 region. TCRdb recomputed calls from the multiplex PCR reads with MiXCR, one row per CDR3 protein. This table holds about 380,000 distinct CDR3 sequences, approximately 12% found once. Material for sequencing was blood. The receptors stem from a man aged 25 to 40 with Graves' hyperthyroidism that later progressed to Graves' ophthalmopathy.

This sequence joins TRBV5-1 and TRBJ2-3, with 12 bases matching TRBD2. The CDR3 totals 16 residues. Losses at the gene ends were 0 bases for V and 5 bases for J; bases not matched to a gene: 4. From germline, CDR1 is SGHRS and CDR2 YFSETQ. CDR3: CASSLALAGGGDTQYF. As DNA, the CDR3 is TGCGCCAGCAGCTTGGCACTAGCGGGGGGCGGAGATACGCAGTATTTT. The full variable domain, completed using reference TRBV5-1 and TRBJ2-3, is KAGVTQTPRYLIKTRGQQVTLSCSPISGHRSVSWYQQTPGQGLQFLFEYFSETQRNKGNFPGRFSGRQFSNSRSEMNVSTLELGDSALYLCASSLALAGGGDTQYFGPGTRLTVL.

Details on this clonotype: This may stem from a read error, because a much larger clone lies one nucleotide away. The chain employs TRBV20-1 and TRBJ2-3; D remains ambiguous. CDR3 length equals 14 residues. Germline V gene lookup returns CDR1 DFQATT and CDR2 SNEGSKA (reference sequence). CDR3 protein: CGARVVPDTDTQYF. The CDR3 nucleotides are TGCGGTGCTAGAGTGGTGCCAGACACAGATACGCAGTATTTT.

The CDR3 nucleotides read TGTGCCAGCAGCCAAGATGGGTGGGGAAACACCATATATTTT. Translating gives CASSQDGWGNTIYF. The genes are TRBV3-1 and TRBJ1-3; the D is unclear. CDR3 length equals 14 residues. Trimming took off 0 bases at V and 4 bases at J, with 7 bases between the two ends. Germline V CDR1 and CDR2: LGHDT, YNNKEL (reference sequence).

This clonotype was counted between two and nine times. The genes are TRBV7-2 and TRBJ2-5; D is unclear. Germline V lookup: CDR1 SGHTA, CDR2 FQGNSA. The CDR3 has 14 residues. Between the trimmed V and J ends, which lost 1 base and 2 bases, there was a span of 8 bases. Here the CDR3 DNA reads TGTGCCAGCAGCTTAGGCATGGAGCAAGAGACCCAGTACTTC. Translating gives CASSLGMEQETQYF.

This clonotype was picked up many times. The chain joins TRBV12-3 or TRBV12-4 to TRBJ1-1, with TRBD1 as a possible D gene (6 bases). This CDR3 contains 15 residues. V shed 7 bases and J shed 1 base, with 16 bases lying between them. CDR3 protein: CASNPGVWANTEAFF. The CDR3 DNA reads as TGTGCCAGCAATCCAGGGGTTTGGGCGAACACTGAAGCTTTCTTT.